This T cell receptor (beta chain) was observed in a study of blood T cell repertoires in COVID-19. Looking at the study overall: COVID-19 samples, acute and convalescent, were from the United States, Italy and Spain. Sources were T cells, B-cell-depleted T cells, or PBMCs; the material itself was cDNA or gDNA.

Sequencing used immunoSEQ multiplex PCR; TCRdb keeps in-frame clones, though not all of them. The sample lists some 300,000 clones; 70% to 90% were seen once. Participants spanned ages about 18 to 95 years and resided in 20 to 30 US areas. Allocation to cohorts depended on clinical history reported by the participants. V was pared by 0 bases and J by 3 bases, with 10 bases of the junction left unmatched. The CDR3 covers 17 residues. Germline V gives CDR1 GTSNPN, CDR2 SVGIG (reference sequence). Sequencing used PBMCs or T cells enriched from blood (not recorded which). The sequence was obtained from a woman aged 55-70 years in a cohort exposed to, infected with or recovered from COVID-19 (not recorded which). The chain carries TRBV30 and TRBJ1-4; 7 bases map to TRBD1. Here the CDR3 DNA reads TGTGCCTGGAGTGTAGGGGACAGTGCCGTGGCTAATGAAAAACTGTTTTTT. Protein: CAWSVGDSAVANEKLFF.